What follows is one T cell receptor (beta chain) and its context. The data belong to a study of shared clonotypes between healthy human individuals. Some clones are missing from TCRdb's copy, which holds only in-frame ones; the method was immunoSEQ multiplex PCR. This sample has hundreds of thousands of clones, with just over 95% found just once. The trim removed 2 bases at V and 6 bases at J, leaving 5 bases unmatched. The CDR3 totals 15 residues. Germline assignment: CDR1 SGDLS and CDR2 YYNGEE. Sequencing used memory CD8+ T cells sorted from blood. The subset is: CD45RO+ cells pooled with CCR7-negative TemRA cells. This chain uses TRBV9 with TRBJ2-3; 11 bases match TRBD2. The TCR sequence derives from a man aged 25-45 years in good health. The CDR3 sequence is CASSVSSGRADTQYF. The CDR3 region has the DNA TGTGCCAGCAGCGTGAGTAGCGGGAGGGCCGATACGCAGTATTTT.